This T cell receptor (beta chain) was captured by sequencing in a study of OX40 agonist ivuxolimab in advanced cancers. Describing the broader study: The costimulatory receptor OX40 (CD134) was targeted by ivuxolimab, a fully human IgG2 agonistic monoclonal antibody. Prior anti-PD-1, anti-PD-L1 or anti-CTLA-4 therapy was permitted, and 30% to 45% of dose-escalation patients had received checkpoint inhibitors. Partial responses occurred in three dose-escalation patients: two with cutaneous melanoma and one with hepatocellular carcinoma. Intravenous ivuxolimab was administered to patients every 2 weeks at six dose levels: 0.01, 0.1, 0.3, 1.5, 3 and 10 mg/kg. The paper reports the monotherapy dose-escalation portion (N ≈ 50 patients) of the phase I ivuxolimab trial. The purpose of peripheral TCRbeta sequencing was to test whether ivuxolimab changed TCR sequence diversity and led to clonal T-cell expansion. The dose-escalation cohort was roughly 83% male with a mean age of approximately 60 years, ranging from roughly 20 to 80. Among the roughly 52 dose-escalation patients, some 19 had hepatocellular carcinoma, approximately 15 melanoma, 9 renal cell carcinoma and 9 head and neck cancer. Overall results and qualifications from the work: Low levels of normalized T-cell clonal expansion were also seen in some patients who did not respond. The antigen specificity of the clonally expanded peripheral T cells was not determined. At doses from 0.1 to 3.0 mg/kg, clonal expansion was seen in both CD4+ and CD8+ blood T cells between baseline and week 6. On average, CD8+ T cells showed more expanded clones than CD4+ T cells after ivuxolimab. In the 0.1-3.0 mg/kg groups, partial responders were among the patients with the lowest normalized peripheral clonal expansion, particularly in CD8+ T cells.

Patients with autoimmune disease history or receiving systemic immunosuppression were excluded from the trial. Peripheral blood for TCR sequencing was drawn from every dose cohort at baseline, at cycle 4 day 1 and at cycle 7 day 1. Samples came from an open-label, multicenter, first-in-human phase I dose-escalation trial of ivuxolimab. Adults with locally advanced or metastatic melanoma, renal cell carcinoma, hepatocellular carcinoma or head and neck squamous cell carcinoma were enrolled in the trial. Before TCR sequencing, CD4+ T cells and CD8+ T cells from peripheral blood were sorted into separate populations. Reading the germline V gene gives CDR1 MNHNS and CDR2 SASEGT. The CDR3 contains 13 residues, cysteine and phenylalanine counted. Only the CDR3 portion is preserved as DNA: 39 bases, with reading frame beginning at the first base. V was cut back by 5 bases and J by 7 bases, leaving a gap of 12 bases between them.

Comment on this clone: Its target antigen remains unknown. No base quality information exists; no much larger clone differs at one position.

For sequencing of the TCRbeta CDR3 region, genomic DNA was extracted from the sorted cells. TCRbeta CDR3 regions were sequenced using the immunoSEQ Assay. Here the immuneACCESS table is served through TCRdb, limited to in-frame sequences with V and J called. Missing clones are a known gap in these copies; in checked studies unresolved V genes cover under half, and the rest lacks a known reason. For this sample the table gives 30,000 to 35,000 clones, of which roughly 84% were detected only once. In total, the top ten clones hold 1.8% of the sample. This chain is built from TRBV6-1 and TRBJ2-1; TRBD1 is a weak D gene call, 6 bases matching. The clonotype comes from an adult with an advanced solid tumor such as melanoma, head and neck, liver or kidney cancer. Sequences were derived from CD4+ or CD8+ T cells sorted from blood, sampled in a trial of the OX40 agonist ivuxolimab. The CDR3 in this case is CASSIQGWNEQFF. DNA sequence: TGTGCCAGCAGTATACAGGGTTGGAATGAGCAGTTCTTC.